These 5 T cell receptor beta chains originate from one sample sequenced in a study of T-cell reconstitution after alpha-beta-depleted transplantation in children. Preparing the TCRbeta library involved the use of unique molecular identifiers. TCRdb recomputed calls from the PCR reads with MiXCR, one row per CDR3 protein. The sample carries under 300,000 distinct CDR3 sequences, more than 7.5% recorded once. This specimen consisted of PBMCs from the stem cell graft donor, obtained from the stem cell graft. These receptors originate from a human donor who donated a stem cell graft to a child with SCID.

This clonotype was seen a handful of times. V gene TRBV11-2 combines with J gene TRBJ2-5, with 10 bases aligning to TRBD2. Germline V gene sequence: CDR1 SGHAT, CDR2 FQNNGV. The CDR3 has 18 amino acids. Unmatched junction bases numbered 13, after V lost 1 base and J lost 5 bases. CDR3 residues: CASSLGGLAGAAGETQYF. CDR3 nucleotides: TGTGCCAGCAGCTTAGGGGGGCTAGCGGGGGCTGCGGGGGAGACCCAGTACTTC.

Only a few counts were recorded for this clonotype. It may be a read error: a sequence one base away is much more abundant. The chain joins TRBV12-3 or TRBV12-4 to TRBJ2-3; the match to TRBD2 covers 7 bases. The V gene end was trimmed by 8 bases and the J gene end by 2 bases; junction bases not matched to a gene: 10. This CDR3 region has 15 residues. CDR3 amino acids: CASPPAGRDTDTQYF. The CDR3 nucleotides read TGTGCCAGCCCCCCAGCGGGGCGAGACACAGATACGCAGTATTTT.

There are a few counts of this clonotype. This chain connects TRBV7-2 to TRBJ2-3, with 12 nucleotides matching TRBD2. The germline V gene encodes CDR1 SGHTA and CDR2 FQGNSA. The V and J ends lost 5 bases and 2 bases, in that order; junction bases with no gene match: 5. The CDR3 contains 16 residues. CDR3 sequence: CASSTTSGGFTDTQYF. CDR3 sequence (DNA): TGTGCCAGCAGCACAACTAGCGGGGGGTTCACAGATACGCAGTATTTT. Supplemented by reference TRBV7-2 and TRBJ2-3, the full variable domain reads GAGVSQSPSNKVTEKGKDVELRCDPISGHTALYWYRQSLGQGLEFLIYFQGNSAPDKSGLPSDRFSAERTGGSVSTLTIQRTQQEDSAVYLCASSTTSGGFTDTQYFGPGTRLTVL.

The CDR3 DNA is TGTGCCAGCGGCAGACAGAGGGACGGAAACTATGGCTACACCTTC. This gives the protein CASGRQRDGNYGYTF. V usage is TRBV18 and J usage is TRBJ1-2; TRBD1 might be the D (5 bases). Trimming took 8 bases from V and 2 from J, leaving 18 bases between them. This CDR3 is built from 15 residues. Germline V gene lookup returns CDR1 KGHSH and CDR2 LQKENI.

This clonotype was counted ten times or more. The chain employs TRBV20-1 and TRBJ2-1, with D maybe TRBD1 (5 bases). From germline, CDR1 is DFQATT and CDR2 SNEGSKA (reference sequence). V shed 3 bases and J shed 7 bases, with 13 bases lying between them. This CDR3 spans 13 amino acids. CDR3 loop: CSARESTGNEQFF. CDR3 DNA: TGCAGTGCTAGGGAAAGCACAGGAAATGAGCAGTTCTTC.